This T cell receptor beta chain was recorded in a study of T cell responses to AZD1222 COVID-19 vaccine. This CDR3 region has 17 residues. Germline-derived CDR1 and CDR2 are ENHRY and SYGVKD. The V and J ends lost 0 bases and 4 bases respectively, with 17 bases between them. The table came from immunoSEQ multiplex PCR; TCRdb's copy has only in-frame clones and leaves some out. In the table there are under 140,000 clones, 70% to 90% of which are singletons. The specimen comprised peripheral blood, sampled on day 0 of AZD1222 vaccination. V usage is TRBV10-3 and J usage is TRBJ2-3, with D possibly being TRBD2 (6 bases). This TCR was recovered from an adult in good health. In DNA, the CDR3 is TGTGCCATCAGTGAGTCGACCTTCGGGGGTTTGTCAGATACGCAGTATTTT. It yields the protein CAISESTFGGLSDTQYF.